This T cell receptor beta chain was obtained from a study of cytomegalovirus exposure and HLA in healthy donors. Overall study: The 110 or so validation repertoires used a platform that matched the one used for the 666 first-cohort repertoires, as a later analysis reported. The study, taken as a whole, reports: A classifier reportedly called cytomegalovirus status with high sensitivity and specificity.

Data came from immunoSEQ multiplex PCR; TCRdb stores just in-frame clones and leaves some out. Of hundreds of thousands of clones listed, 86% are singletons. A remark on this clone: No antigen is known for it.

The sample was PBMCs. This receptor was obtained from a woman in her late teens or twenties in good health and CMV-seronegative.

The CDR3 DNA is TGTGCCAGCAGTCCAGGGACACCAGATTCACCCCTCCACTTT. Protein product: CASSPGTPDSPLHF. The chain combines TRBV27 with TRBJ1-6; D possibly corresponds to TRBD1 (6 bases). The CDR3 extends over 14 amino acids. Germline V gives CDR1 MNHEY, CDR2 SMNVEV (reference sequence). V gave up 5 bases and J gave up 8 bases, with 13 bases separating them.